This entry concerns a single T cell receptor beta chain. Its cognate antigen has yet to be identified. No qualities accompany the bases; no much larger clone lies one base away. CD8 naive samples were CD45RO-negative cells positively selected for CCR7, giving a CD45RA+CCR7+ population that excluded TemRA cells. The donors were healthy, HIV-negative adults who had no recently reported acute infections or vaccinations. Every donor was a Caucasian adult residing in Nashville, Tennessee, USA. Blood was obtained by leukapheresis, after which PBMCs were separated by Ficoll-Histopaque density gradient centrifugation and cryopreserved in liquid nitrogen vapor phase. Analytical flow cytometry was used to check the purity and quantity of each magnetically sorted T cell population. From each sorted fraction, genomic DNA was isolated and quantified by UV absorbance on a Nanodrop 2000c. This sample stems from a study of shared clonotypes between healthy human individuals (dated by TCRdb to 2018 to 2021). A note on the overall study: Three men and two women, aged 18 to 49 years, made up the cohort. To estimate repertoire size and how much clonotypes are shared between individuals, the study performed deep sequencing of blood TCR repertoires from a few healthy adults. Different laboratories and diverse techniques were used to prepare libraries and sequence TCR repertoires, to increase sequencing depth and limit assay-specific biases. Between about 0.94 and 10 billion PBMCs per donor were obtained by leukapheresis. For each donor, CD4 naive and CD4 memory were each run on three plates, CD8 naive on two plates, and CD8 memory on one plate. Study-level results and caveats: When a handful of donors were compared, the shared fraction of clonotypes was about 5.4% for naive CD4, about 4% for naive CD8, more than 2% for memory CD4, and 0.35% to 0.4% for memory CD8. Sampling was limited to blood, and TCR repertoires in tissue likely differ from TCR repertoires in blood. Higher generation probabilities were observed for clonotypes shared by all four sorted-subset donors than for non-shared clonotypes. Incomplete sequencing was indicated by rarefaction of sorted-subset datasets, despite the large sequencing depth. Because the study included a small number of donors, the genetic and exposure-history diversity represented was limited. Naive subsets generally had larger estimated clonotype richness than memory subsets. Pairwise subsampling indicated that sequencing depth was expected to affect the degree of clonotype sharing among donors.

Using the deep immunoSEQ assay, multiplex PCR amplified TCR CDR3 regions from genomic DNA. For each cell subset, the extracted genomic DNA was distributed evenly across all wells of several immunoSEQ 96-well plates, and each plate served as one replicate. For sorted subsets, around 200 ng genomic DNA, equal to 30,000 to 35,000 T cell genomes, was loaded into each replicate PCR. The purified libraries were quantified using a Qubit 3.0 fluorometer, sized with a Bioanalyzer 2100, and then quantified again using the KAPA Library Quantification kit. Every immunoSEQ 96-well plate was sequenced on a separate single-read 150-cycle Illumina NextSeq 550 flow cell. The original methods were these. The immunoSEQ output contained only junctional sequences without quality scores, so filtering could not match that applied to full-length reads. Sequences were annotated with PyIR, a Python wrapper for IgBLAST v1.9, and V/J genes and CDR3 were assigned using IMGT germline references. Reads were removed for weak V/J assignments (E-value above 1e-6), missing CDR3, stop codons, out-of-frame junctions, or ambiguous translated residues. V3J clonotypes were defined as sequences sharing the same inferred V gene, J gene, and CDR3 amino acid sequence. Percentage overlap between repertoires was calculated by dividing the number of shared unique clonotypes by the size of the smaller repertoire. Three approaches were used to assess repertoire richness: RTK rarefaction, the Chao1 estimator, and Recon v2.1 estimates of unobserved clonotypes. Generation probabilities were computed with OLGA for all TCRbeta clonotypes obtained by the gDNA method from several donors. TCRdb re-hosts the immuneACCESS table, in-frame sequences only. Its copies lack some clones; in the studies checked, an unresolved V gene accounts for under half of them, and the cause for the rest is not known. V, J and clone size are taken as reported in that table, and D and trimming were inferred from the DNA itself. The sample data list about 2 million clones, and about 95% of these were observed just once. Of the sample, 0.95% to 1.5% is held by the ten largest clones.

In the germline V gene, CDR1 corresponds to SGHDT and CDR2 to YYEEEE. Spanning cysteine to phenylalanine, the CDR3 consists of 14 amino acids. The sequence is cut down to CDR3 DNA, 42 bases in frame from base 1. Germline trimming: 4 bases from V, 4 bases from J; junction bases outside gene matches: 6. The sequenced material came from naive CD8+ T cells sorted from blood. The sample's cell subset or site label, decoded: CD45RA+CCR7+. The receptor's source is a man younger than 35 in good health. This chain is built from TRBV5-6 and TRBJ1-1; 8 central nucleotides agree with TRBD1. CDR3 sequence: CASSPDRAGTEAFF. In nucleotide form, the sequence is TGTGCCAGCAGCCCGGACAGGGCCGGCACTGAAGCTTTCTTT.